This TCR beta chain emerged from a study of T cells in localized non-small cell lung cancer. TCRdb keeps only in-frame clones here, not all; method: immunoSEQ multiplex PCR. This sample has about 21,000 clones, with about 85% found just once. Worth noting for this clone: What it binds is not known.

General observations from the study: Adjacent lung had a median approximately 57 of the 100 largest tumor clones. The study linked higher blood T cell density to longer overall survival.

Sequencing was performed on PBMCs, taken before any cancer treatment. The sequence was collected from a woman aged 35-75 years with stage II squamous cell lung carcinoma.

This CDR3 reads CASSLTGTGGKAFF. The DNA of the CDR3 is TGTGCCAGCAGCTTGACCGGGACAGGGGGGAAAGCTTTCTTT. The genes are TRBV9 and TRBJ1-1, with 11 bases identical to TRBD1. CDR1 is SGDLS and CDR2 is YYNGEE in the germline V gene. The CDR3 totals 14 residues. V gave up 4 bases and J gave up 9 bases; unmatched junction bases: 8.